This T cell receptor beta chain derives from a study of T cell clonality in common variable immunodeficiency. Between the trimmed V and J ends, which lost 1 base and 0 bases, there was a span of 13 bases. The CDR3 runs 17 residues. The V gene's germline CDR1 is SGHVS and CDR2 FNYEAQ. Using immunoSEQ multiplex PCR, the repertoire was profiled, and TCRdb retains in-frame clones only, with some absent. Listed here are approximately 44,000 clones without any singletons, the top ten holding 2.8%. Many counts were recorded for this clone. The read falls 3 residues short of the CDR3 end, and the missing part is taken from the germline J gene. This specimen includes other DNA sequences encoding the same CDR3.

Sequenced input: peripheral blood mononuclear cells. The clonotype was recovered from a person aged 18-69 years in good health. This sequence joins TRBV7-6 and TRBJ1-3; D gene uncertain. The sequenced part of the CDR3 DNA is TGTGCCAGCAGCTTAGACCGTTTCGGTAGCTCTGGAAACACC. This codes for CASSLDRFGSSGNT. The whole CDR3 sequence is CASSLDRFGSSGNTIYF.